The rows below give T cell receptor beta chains drawn from one sample of a study of CD8+ T cells in alopecia areata. The protocol was immunoSEQ multiplex PCR, while the TCRdb copy is restricted to in-frame clones and leaves out a portion. This repertoire shows over 90,000 clones, approximately 60% found once; its top ten account for 8.5% to 10%. Material: CD4+ T cells sorted from blood. The origin of the receptors is a human donor in good health. Both conserved end residues are part of each CDR3. The D gene is left open where the match is weak. For some rows the clone size is stated as once, few or many, or as a class when expanded; others skip it.

V,J,D,length,size,DNA,CDR3
TRBV5-4,TRBJ2-3,-,15,once,TGTGCCAGCAGCTTGAAGTTAGCGGGCACAGATACGCAGTATTTT,CASSLKLAGTDTQYF
TRBV15,TRBJ1-6,-,16,-,TGTGCCACCAGCAGAGATGGGAGCTCCTATAATTCACCCCTCCACTTT,CATSRDGSSYNSPLHF
TRBV2,TRBJ2-3,-,11,few,TGTGCCAGCACACCCACAGATACGCAGTATTTT,CASTPTDTQYF
TRBV7-8,TRBJ2-5,-,13,few,TGTGCCAGCAGCTTTGGGGACAAAGAGACCCAGTACTTC,CASSFGDKETQYF
TRBV7-2,TRBJ1-4,TRBD1,13,few,TGTGCCAGCAGCCGAGACAGGGATGAAAAACTGTTTTTT,CASSRDRDEKLFF
TRBV2,TRBJ1-2,TRBD1,13,-,TGTGCCAGCAGTCGGGACAGGGAATATGGCTACACCTTC,CASSRDREYGYTF
TRBV4-2,TRBJ2-7,-,14,few,TGTGCCAGCAGCCCTGGACACTTAACCTACGAGCAGTACTTC,CASSPGHLTYEQYF
TRBV2,TRBJ1-6,-,15,few,TGTGCCAGCAGTGAATCTTCCCAAGACCTGGGGCCCCTCCACTTT,CASSESSQDLGPLHF
TRBV29-1,TRBJ2-4,-,13,few,TGCAGCGTTGAAGGCCGACAGGCGAACATTCAGTACTTC,CSVEGRQANIQYF
TRBV27,TRBJ1-1,TRBD1,14,once,TGTGCCAGCAGTCAATGGACAGGGAACACTGAAGCTTTCTTT,CASSQWTGNTEAFF
TRBV6-5,TRBJ1-1,-,15,few,TGTGCCAGCAGTTACTCGACGAAGGGAAACACTGAAGCTTTCTTT,CASSYSTKGNTEAFF
TRBV30,TRBJ2-2,-,12,few,TGTGCCTCCCGTAAGGGTGCCGGGGAGCTGTTTTTT,CASRKGAGELFF
TRBV5-1,TRBJ1-4,-,15,-,TGCGCCAGCAGCAAGGGCCGGGGAACTAATGAAAAACTGTTTTTT,CASSKGRGTNEKLFF
TRBV6-5,TRBJ1-6,-,16,few,TGTGCCAGCAGTTACTCCGCGGGGAACCGGAATTCACCCCTCCACTTT,CASSYSAGNRNSPLHF
TRBV27,TRBJ2-5,TRBD2,16,-,TGTGCCAGCAGTCTCAGACTAGCGGGGGGCCAAGAGACCCAGTACTTC,CASSLRLAGGQETQYF
TRBV29-1,TRBJ2-1,TRBD2,15,once,TGCAGCGTTGAAAGGAAGCTAGCGGGGGAGGGTGAGCAGTTCTTC,CSVERKLAGEGEQFF
TRBV9,TRBJ1-2,-,16,few,TGTGCCAGCAGCGAAGGCCTCAAATGGGGTACGATTGGCTACACCTTC,CASSEGLKWGTIGYTF
TRBV30,TRBJ1-5,-,13,few,TGTGCCTGGAGTGGGGGGCCCAATCAGCCCCAGCATTTT,CAWSGGPNQPQHF
TRBV13,TRBJ2-5,-,15,few,TGTGCCAGCAGCCACTCGCGGCCCAGCCAAGAGACCCAGTACTTC,CASSHSRPSQETQYF
TRBV2,TRBJ2-1,-,11,-,TGTGCCAGCAGTGCGAGCAATGAGCAGTTCTTC,CASSASNEQFF
TRBV9,TRBJ2-2,-,15,-,TGTGCCAGCAGCGTAGAGAGGGGTTACACCGGGGAGCTGTTTTTT,CASSVERGYTGELFF
TRBV4-3,TRBJ1-2,TRBD1,13,few,TGCGCCAGCAGCCCACAGGGGGTAGGAGGCTACACCTTC,CASSPQGVGGYTF
TRBV5-6,TRBJ1-5,-,15,few,TGTGCCAGCAGCTTGAGGAGTGGGCATGGACAGCCCCAGCATTTT,CASSLRSGHGQPQHF
TRBV2,TRBJ2-7,TRBD1,14,few,TGTGCCACCTCATACAGGGGGACCTCCTACGAGCAGTACTTC,CATSYRGTSYEQYF
TRBV6-5,TRBJ2-3,TRBD1,16,few,TGTGCCAGCAGTTACTCGGACAGGCCGACCCCCCATACGCAGTATTTT,CASSYSDRPTPHTQYF
TRBV4-2,TRBJ2-7,TRBD2,18,-,TGTGCCAGCAGCCAAGTAATAGCGGGGGGGGATACGTCCTACGAGCAGTACTTC,CASSQVIAGGDTSYEQYF
TRBV7-2,TRBJ2-5,-,16,-,TGTGCCAGCAGCCCTTGGGGAGTCAGGGGACAAGAGACCCAGTACTTC,CASSPWGVRGQETQYF
TRBV30,TRBJ1-2,-,13,-,TGTGCCTGGATACGGGGGCGCGGCTATGGCTACACCTTC,CAWIRGRGYGYTF
TRBV30,TRBJ2-1,-,12,-,TGTGCCTGGAAGACCAGGGGCGATGAGCAGTTCTTC,CAWKTRGDEQFF
TRBV5-1,TRBJ2-1,-,15,-,TGCGCCAGCAGCTTGGTGGGGGAAACCTACAATGAGCAGTTCTTC,CASSLVGETYNEQFF
TRBV7-9,TRBJ1-1,-,13,-,TGTGCCAGCAGCTTAGGGGTTGCAGCTGAAGCTTTCTTT,CASSLGVAAEAFF
TRBV25-1,TRBJ2-1,TRBD2,13,-,TGTGCCACAGCGGGGGGAGGCTACAATGAGCAGTTCTTC,CATAGGGYNEQFF
TRBV18,TRBJ1-2,-,14,medium-sized,TGTGCCAGCTCACCAGAGGCAAGGGGCTATGGCTACACCTTC,CASSPEARGYGYTF
TRBV6-6,TRBJ2-3,TRBD2,16,-,TGTGCCAGCAGTTACTCTGGCGGGGGAAGGGGAGATACGCAGTATTTT,CASSYSGGGRGDTQYF
TRBV29-1,TRBJ2-5,-,11,-,TGCAGCGCCGGAGGGCGGGAGACCCAGTACTTC,CSAGGRETQYF
TRBV30,TRBJ2-7,-,13,once,TGTGCCTGGGGGGGGAGCTTGTACTACGAGCAGTACTTC,CAWGGSLYYEQYF
TRBV2,TRBJ1-6,-,13,-,TGTGCCAGCAGTGGACAGGATAATTCACCCCTCCACTTT,CASSGQDNSPLHF
TRBV29-1,TRBJ2-5,TRBD1,12,-,TGCAGCGTTGATAGGGGGCAGGAGACCCAGTACTTC,CSVDRGQETQYF
TRBV5-4,TRBJ2-3,TRBD2,19,-,TGTGCCAGCAGCTTTTCACGACTAGCGGGGGGGCCGAGTGCAGATACGCAGTATTTT,CASSFSRLAGGPSADTQYF
TRBV28,TRBJ2-7,TRBD1,13,medium-sized,TGTGCCATCCACCGACAGGGGACCTACGAGCAGTACTTC,CAIHRQGTYEQYF
TRBV20-1,TRBJ2-5,-,10,-,TGCAGTGCTGTTGCGGAGACCCAGTACTTC,CSAVAETQYF
TRBV30,TRBJ2-7,-,12,-,TGTGCCTGGAGCAGAGGGATGTACGAGCAGTACTTC,CAWSRGMYEQYF
TRBV30,TRBJ2-7,TRBD1,13,-,TGTGCCTGGAGTTCGGGACAGCCCTACGAGCAGTACTTC,CAWSSGQPYEQYF
TRBV6-5,TRBJ2-1,-,15,-,TGTGCCAGCAGGGCTGACAGGAGGAGTTACAATGAGCAGTTCTTC,CASRADRRSYNEQFF
TRBV6-1,TRBJ2-6,-,16,few,TGTGCCAGCAGTGAATGGCAGGGCTATGGGGCCAACGTCCTGACTTTC,CASSEWQGYGANVLTF
TRBV7-2,TRBJ2-1,-,14,-,TGTGCCAGCAGTTATACCGGGCCCAACAATGAGCAGTTCTTC,CASSYTGPNNEQFF
TRBV6-5,TRBJ2-3,-,14,few,TGTGCCAGCAGACAGGGTTGGGGCACAGATACGCAGTATTTT,CASRQGWGTDTQYF
TRBV5-6,TRBJ1-2,-,13,-,TGTGCCAGCAGCTCGGACAGACTCTATGGCTACACCTTC,CASSSDRLYGYTF
TRBV29-1,TRBJ2-3,-,15,-,TGCAGCGTTGAAGGATCGGCAGGGGGCACAGATACGCAGTATTTT,CSVEGSAGGTDTQYF
TRBV29-1,TRBJ2-7,TRBD2,14,-,TGCAGCGTTGAATCTAGCGGGGGGGACGGCGAGCAGTACTTC,CSVESSGGDGEQYF